This T cell receptor (beta chain) was found in a study of cytomegalovirus exposure and HLA in healthy donors. The CDR3 runs 17 residues. CDR1 and CDR2 (germline): SGDLS, YYNGEE. V lost 5 bases, J lost 2 bases, and 21 bases lay in between. In the PCR, 60 Vbeta and 13 Jbeta primers were used. In the authors' methods: In a later analysis, 60 million to 90 million unique TCR beta chains included roughly 11 million shared by two or more donors. The assay was immunoSEQ multiplex PCR, and TCRdb's table has in-frame clones only and misses some. From that table come the V and J calls and clone size; the DNA was used to work out D and trimming. The sample has some 96,000 clones; 64% are singletons.

Sample: PBMCs. The TCR originated in a man aged 55 to 69 in good health and CMV-seronegative. V and J are TRBV9 and TRBJ2-3; the D gene is possibly TRBD2 (5 bases). The CDR3 sequence: CASRRLTTGPHTDTQYF. The CDR3 DNA reads as TGTGCCAGCAGGAGACTAACTACTGGGCCACACACAGATACGCAGTATTTT.